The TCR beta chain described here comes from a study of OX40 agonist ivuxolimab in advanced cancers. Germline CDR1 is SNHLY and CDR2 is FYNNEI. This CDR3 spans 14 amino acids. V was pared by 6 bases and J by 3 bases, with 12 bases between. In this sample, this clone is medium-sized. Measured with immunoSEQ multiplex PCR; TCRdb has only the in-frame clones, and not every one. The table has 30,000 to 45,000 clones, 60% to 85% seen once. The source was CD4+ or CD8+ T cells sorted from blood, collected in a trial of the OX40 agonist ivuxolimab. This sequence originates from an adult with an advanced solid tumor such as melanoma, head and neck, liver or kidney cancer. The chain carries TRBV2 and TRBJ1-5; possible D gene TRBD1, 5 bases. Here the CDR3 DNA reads TGTGCCAGCAGACCCCGGGACTTCAATCAGCCCCAGCATTTT. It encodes CASRPRDFNQPQHF.